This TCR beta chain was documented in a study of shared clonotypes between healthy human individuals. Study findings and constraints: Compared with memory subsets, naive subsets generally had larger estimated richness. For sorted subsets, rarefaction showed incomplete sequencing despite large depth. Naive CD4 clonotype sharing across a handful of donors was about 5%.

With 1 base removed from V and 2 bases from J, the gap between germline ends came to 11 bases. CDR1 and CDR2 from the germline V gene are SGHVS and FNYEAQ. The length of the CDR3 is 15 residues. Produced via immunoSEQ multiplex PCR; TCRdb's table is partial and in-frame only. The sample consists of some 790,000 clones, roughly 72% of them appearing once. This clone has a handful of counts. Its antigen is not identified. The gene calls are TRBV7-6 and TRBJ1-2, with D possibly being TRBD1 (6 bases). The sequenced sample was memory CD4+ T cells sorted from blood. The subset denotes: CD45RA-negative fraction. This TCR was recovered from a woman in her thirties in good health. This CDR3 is CASSLGQVRNYGYTF. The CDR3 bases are TGTGCCAGCAGCTTAGGACAGGTCAGGAACTATGGCTACACCTTC.